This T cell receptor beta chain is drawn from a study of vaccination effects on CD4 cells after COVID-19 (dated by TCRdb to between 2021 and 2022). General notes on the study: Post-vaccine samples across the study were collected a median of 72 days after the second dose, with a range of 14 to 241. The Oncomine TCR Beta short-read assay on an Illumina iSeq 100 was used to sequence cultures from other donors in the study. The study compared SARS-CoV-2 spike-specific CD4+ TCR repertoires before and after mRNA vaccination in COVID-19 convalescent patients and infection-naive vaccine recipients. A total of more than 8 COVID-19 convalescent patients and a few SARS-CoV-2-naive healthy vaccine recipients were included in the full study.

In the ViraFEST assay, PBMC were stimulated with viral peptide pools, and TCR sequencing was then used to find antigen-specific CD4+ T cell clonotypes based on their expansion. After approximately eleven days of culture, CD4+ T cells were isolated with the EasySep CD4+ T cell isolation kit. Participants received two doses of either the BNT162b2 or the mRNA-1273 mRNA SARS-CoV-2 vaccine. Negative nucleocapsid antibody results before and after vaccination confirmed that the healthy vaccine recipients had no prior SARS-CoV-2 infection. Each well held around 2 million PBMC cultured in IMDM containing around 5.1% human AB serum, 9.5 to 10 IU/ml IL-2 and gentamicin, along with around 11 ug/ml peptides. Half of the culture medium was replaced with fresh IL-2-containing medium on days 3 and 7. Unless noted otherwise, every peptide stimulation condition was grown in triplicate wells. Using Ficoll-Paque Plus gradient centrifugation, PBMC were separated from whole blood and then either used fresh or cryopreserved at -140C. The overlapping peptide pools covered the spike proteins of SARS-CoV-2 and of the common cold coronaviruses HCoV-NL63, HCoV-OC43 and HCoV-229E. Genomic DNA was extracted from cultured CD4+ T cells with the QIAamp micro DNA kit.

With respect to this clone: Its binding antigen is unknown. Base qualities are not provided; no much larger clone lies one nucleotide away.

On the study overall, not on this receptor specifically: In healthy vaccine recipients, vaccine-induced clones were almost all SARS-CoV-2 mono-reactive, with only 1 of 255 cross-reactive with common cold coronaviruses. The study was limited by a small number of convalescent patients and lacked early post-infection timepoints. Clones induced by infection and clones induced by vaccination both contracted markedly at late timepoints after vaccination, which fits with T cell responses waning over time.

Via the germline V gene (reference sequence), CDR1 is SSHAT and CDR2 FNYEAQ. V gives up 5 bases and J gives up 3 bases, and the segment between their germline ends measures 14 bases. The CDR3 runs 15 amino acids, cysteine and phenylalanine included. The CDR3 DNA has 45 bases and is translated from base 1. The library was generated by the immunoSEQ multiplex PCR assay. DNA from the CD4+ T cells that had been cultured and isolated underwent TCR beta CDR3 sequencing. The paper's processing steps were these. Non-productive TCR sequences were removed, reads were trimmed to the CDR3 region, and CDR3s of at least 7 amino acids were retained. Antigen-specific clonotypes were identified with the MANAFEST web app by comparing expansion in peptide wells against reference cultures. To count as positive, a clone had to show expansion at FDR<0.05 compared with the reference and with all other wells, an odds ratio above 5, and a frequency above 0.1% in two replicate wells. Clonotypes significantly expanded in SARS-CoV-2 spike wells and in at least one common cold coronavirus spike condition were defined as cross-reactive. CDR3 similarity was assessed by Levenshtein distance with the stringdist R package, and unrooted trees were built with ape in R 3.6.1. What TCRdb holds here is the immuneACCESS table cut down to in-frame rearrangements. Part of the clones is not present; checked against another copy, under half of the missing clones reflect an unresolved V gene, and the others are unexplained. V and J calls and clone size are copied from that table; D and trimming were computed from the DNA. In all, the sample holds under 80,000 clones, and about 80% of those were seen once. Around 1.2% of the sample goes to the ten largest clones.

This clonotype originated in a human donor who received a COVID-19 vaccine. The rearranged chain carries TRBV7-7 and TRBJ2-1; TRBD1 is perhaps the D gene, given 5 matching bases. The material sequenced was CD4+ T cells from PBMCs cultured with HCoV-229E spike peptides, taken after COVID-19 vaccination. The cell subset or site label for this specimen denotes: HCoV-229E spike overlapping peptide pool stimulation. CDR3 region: CASSHDSSIYNEQFF. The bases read TGTGCCAGCAGCCACGACAGTAGTATCTACAATGAGCAGTTCTTC.